The 20 T cell receptor beta chains below all came from one sample that was sequenced in a study of shared clonotypes between healthy human individuals. Here immunoSEQ multiplex PCR was the method, and the copy in TCRdb shows in-frame clones only, minus some. The sample has 2 million to 2.5 million clones, less than 95% seen once. The sample consisted of naive CD4+ T cells from PBMCs. Subset given: CD45RA+ positively selected. The receptors originated from a young man in good health. Some clones in this sample may be carry-over from other donors' samples.

The gene calls are TRBV11-2 and TRBJ1-3, with 8 bases that match TRBD1. Germline CDR1 is SGHAT and CDR2 is FQNNGV. This CDR3 has 16 amino acids. J gave up 4 bases and V 4 bases, and 9 bases lay outside the gene matches. CDR3 residues: CASSSYQGARGNTIYF. The CDR3 nucleotides read TGTGCCAGCAGCTCATACCAGGGGGCGAGAGGAAACACCATATATTTT.

The chain combines TRBV28 with TRBJ2-7, with TRBD2 matching 7 bases. Germline V gene sequence: CDR1 MDHEN, CDR2 SYDVKM. The CDR3 runs 15 residues. The V gene end was trimmed by 7 bases and the J gene end by 0 bases; junction bases not matched to a gene: 9. CDR3 nucleotide sequence: TGTGCCAGCATAAACGGGGGGACGGACTCCTACGAGCAGTACTTC. This codes for CASINGGTDSYEQYF.

CDR3 protein: CASSPYPTDRPGAKNIQYF. In DNA form, the CDR3 reads TGTGCCAGCAGCCCTTACCCGACCGACAGGCCGGGGGCCAAAAACATTCAGTACTTC. The chain joins TRBV11-2 to TRBJ2-4; the D gene is possibly TRBD1 (6 bases). The V and J ends lost 5 bases and 1 base respectively, with 24 bases between them. This CDR3 region has 19 residues. Germline CDR1 reads SGHAT; CDR2 reads FQNNGV.

The chain joins TRBV14 to TRBJ2-7; 10 bases match TRBD2. The CDR3 spans 18 residues. The V segment lost 0 bases and the J segment 4 bases; nucleotides outside the gene matches: 12. Germline V lookup: CDR1 SGHDN, CDR2 FVKESK. CDR3 sequence: CASSQDFAASGSNYEQYF. The DNA of the CDR3 is TGTGCCAGCAGCCAAGATTTTGCGGCTAGCGGGAGTAATTACGAGCAGTACTTC.

The chain uses TRBV19 and TRBJ1-2; D not certain. Germline V CDR1 and CDR2: LNHDA, SQIVND (reference sequence). The CDR3 covers 12 residues. V dropped 5 bases and J dropped 8 bases, with 12 bases sitting between them. CDR3 sequence reads: CASSWAGGGYTF. CDR3 nucleotides: TGTGCCAGTAGTTGGGCTGGCGGCGGCTACACCTTC. Supplemented by reference TRBV19 and TRBJ1-2, the full variable domain reads DGGITQSPKYLFRKEGQNVTLSCEQNLNHDAMYWYRQDPGQGLRLIYYSQIVNDFQKGDIAEGYSVSREKKESFPLTVTSAQKNPTAFYLCASSWAGGGYTFGSGTRLTVV.

This chain connects TRBV7-9 to TRBJ1-1; D may be TRBD1 (5 bases). The CDR3 is 16 amino acids. CDR1 and CDR2 (germline): SEHNR, FQNEAQ (reference sequence). The V and J ends lost 5 bases and 0 bases respectively, with 16 bases between them. The CDR3 region is CASSPGGRVVNTEAFF. The CDR3 DNA reads TGTGCCAGCAGCCCCGGCGGCAGGGTAGTGAACACTGAAGCTTTCTTT.

The chain has TRBV6-5 and TRBJ2-5; a weak D match, TRBD2 (6 bases). TRBJ2-7 matches the DNA end more closely, so the J call is doubtful. Germline CDR1 and CDR2: MNHEY and SVGAGI. This CDR3 region has 14 residues. The CDR3 nucleotides are TGTGCCACCTTCCAGCGGGCAAATTCCTACGAGCAGTACTTC. Protein: CATFQRANSYEQYF.

This clone has a handful of counts. The chain combines TRBV30 with TRBJ1-5; D gene unclear. Deletions cut 3 bases from V and 1 base from J, with 13 bases between. CDR1 is GTSNPN and CDR2 is SVGIG in the germline V gene (reference sequence). This CDR3 is 15 amino acids long. The CDR3 spells CAWSLTTGSNQPQHF. Written as DNA, the CDR3 is TGTGCCTGGAGCTTAACAACGGGGAGCAATCAGCCCCAGCATTTT.

This sequence joins TRBV5-6 and TRBJ2-1; TRBD2 aligns across 11 bases. The CDR3 runs 16 residues. CDR1 is SGHDT, CDR2 YYEEEE, per germline. The trim removed 4 bases at V and 2 bases at J, leaving 5 bases unmatched. The CDR3 loop is CASSLGGLAAYNEQFF. CDR3 DNA sequence: TGTGCCAGCAGCCTAGGGGGACTAGCGGCCTACAATGAGCAGTTCTTC.

To note about this clone: Other DNA sequences in the sample encode the same CDR3. The rearrangement uses TRBV18 and TRBJ1-1; unclear D gene. CDR1 and CDR2 from the germline V gene are KGHSH and LQKENI. The ends were cut back, 1 base at V and 1 base at J, with 7 bases in the middle. The CDR3 is made up of 14 amino acids. The CDR3, as DNA: TGTGCCAGCTCACCACGGGAGGGGAACACTGAAGCTTTCTTT. The encoded protein is CASSPREGNTEAFF.

The V call is TRBV9, the J call TRBJ1-1, with D possibly being TRBD1 (6 bases). Deletions cut 4 bases from V and 0 bases from J, with 10 bases between. This CDR3 is 14 amino acids long. Germline V gene lookup returns CDR1 SGDLS and CDR2 YYNGEE. The CDR3 sequence is CASSTTGLNTEAFF. The DNA for the CDR3 is TGTGCCAGCAGCACCACAGGGTTGAACACTGAAGCTTTCTTT.

The chain uses TRBV7-2 and TRBJ1-4; no clear D. The germline V gene has CDR1 SGHTA and CDR2 FQGNSA. The CDR3 runs to 16 residues. The V and J ends lost 0 bases and 8 bases respectively, with 16 bases between them. CDR3 loop: CASSLAGRMSGEKLFF. CDR3 DNA sequence: TGTGCCAGCAGCTTAGCGGGCAGGATGTCAGGCGAAAAACTGTTTTTT.

In this sample, this clone turned up a few times. This chain links TRBV5-1 with TRBJ1-1; D is undetermined. With 7 bases removed from V and 4 bases from J, the gap between germline ends came to 8 bases. The CDR3 sequence is 11 residues long. Germline V lookup: CDR1 SGHRS, CDR2 YFSETQ. Here the CDR3 DNA reads TGCGCCAGCGCAGAGGGCACTGAAGCTTTCTTT. It encodes CASAEGTEAFF. Full variable domain (outside the CDR3, taken from reference TRBV5-1 and TRBJ1-1): KAGVTQTPRYLIKTRGQQVTLSCSPISGHRSVSWYQQTPGQGLQFLFEYFSETQRNKGNFPGRFSGRQFSNSRSEMNVSTLELGDSALYLCASAEGTEAFFGQGTRLTVV.

This chain links TRBV15 with TRBJ2-1; D gene unclear. The V and J ends lost 1 base and 0 bases respectively, with 10 bases between them. This CDR3 is 16 amino acids long. Germline V gives CDR1 LNHNV, CDR2 YYDKDF (reference sequence). The CDR3 loop reads CATSRGMVSSYNEQFF. The CDR3 nucleotides read TGTGCCACCAGCAGAGGGATGGTAAGCTCCTACAATGAGCAGTTCTTC.

This chain connects TRBV9 to TRBJ1-2; D gene uncertain. The CDR3 has 11 residues. V gave up 8 bases and J gave up 8 bases, with 13 bases separating them. Germline V gene lookup returns CDR1 SGDLS and CDR2 YYNGEE. This CDR3 reads CASRRVGGYTF. CDR3 DNA: TGTGCCAGTAGAAGGGTGGGCGGCTACACCTTC.

The rearrangement links TRBV5-4 to TRBJ1-3, with TRBD1 matching 8 bases. This CDR3 is built from 14 residues. The V gene end was trimmed by 3 bases and the J gene end by 4 bases; junction bases not matched to a gene: 3. Germline values: CDR1 SGHNT, CDR2 YYREEE (reference sequence). DNA for the CDR3: TGTGCCAGCAGCTCCCGGGACAGGGGAAACACCATATATTTT. Its translation is CASSSRDRGNTIYF.

This clone has just one count. This sequence joins TRBV6-1 and TRBJ1-2; D might be TRBD1 (5 bases). The CDR3 has 17 amino acids. The ends were cut back, 4 bases at V and 4 bases at J, with 22 bases in the middle. In germline, CDR1 is MNHNS, CDR2 SASEGT. For the CDR3, the DNA is TGTGCCAGCAGTGCCAACACCGGGACGCCAGAAATCTATGGCTACACCTTC. It translates to CASSANTGTPEIYGYTF.

Turning to this clone: This specimen includes other DNA sequences encoding the same CDR3. The gene calls are TRBV28 and TRBJ2-7; D is ambiguous. Germline V gene sequence: CDR1 MDHEN, CDR2 SYDVKM. Trimming removed 2 bases from V and 4 bases from J, with 3 bases in between. The length of the CDR3 is 11 residues. The CDR3 DNA is TGTGCCAGCAGTTTAAGATACGAGCAGTACTTC. Protein product: CASSLRYEQYF.

This clone appeared a single time. CDR3 nucleotide sequence: TGTGCCAGCAGTTTAGGCCCCAGCCGGGGGGAGCAGTTCTTC. This sequence encodes CASSLGPSRGEQFF. The gene calls are TRBV28 and TRBJ2-1; the D gene is possibly TRBD2 (6 bases). The germline V and J ends were trimmed by 2 bases and 10 bases, with 15 bases remaining between them. Germline CDR1 is MDHEN and CDR2 is SYDVKM. The CDR3 has 14 amino acids.

The CDR3 coding sequence is TGTGCCATCAGTGAAGGGCGGGGAGGAGAGACCCAGTACTTC. It encodes CAISEGRGGETQYF. The J gene is TRBJ2-5, the V gene TRBV10-3, with D possibly being TRBD2 (6 bases). CDR3 size: 14 residues. The germline V gene encodes CDR1 ENHRY and CDR2 SYGVKD. The V and J ends lost 3 bases and 4 bases respectively, with 12 bases between them.